A selection of T cell receptor beta chains follows, all from one sample in a study of cytomegalovirus exposure and HLA in healthy donors. Sequencing was performed with immunoSEQ multiplex PCR; in TCRdb, only in-frame clones are kept and a portion is missing. Of 200,000 to 250,000 clones listed, roughly 70% are singletons. Sequenced: PBMCs. These receptors came from a man aged 40-49 years in good health and CMV-seropositive. Each CDR3 is given with its conserved first and last residue. The D gene is left open where the match is weak. Rows may omit the clone size; those that give it use once, few, many or a size class.

>TRBD1|few|TRBJ1-3|TRBV5-6
CASSYGTAGSGNTIYF
TGTGCCAGCAGCTACGGGACAGCCGGCTCTGGAAACACCATATATTTT
>.|.|TRBJ2-2|TRBV6-4
CASRTQDSTHTGELFF
TGTGCCAGCAGGACCCAGGATTCCACCCACACCGGGGAGCTGTTTTTT
>.|few|TRBJ1-1|TRBV9
CASSAEQGMNTEAFF
TGTGCCAGCAGCGCCGAACAGGGTATGAACACTGAAGCTTTCTTT
>.|.|TRBJ1-2|TRBV19
CASKGEGNFSGYTF
TGTGCCAGTAAGGGGGAGGGTAACTTTTCGGGCTACACCTTC
>.|once|TRBJ2-5|TRBV15
CATSRDNGDQETQYF
TGTGCCACCAGCAGAGATAACGGGGACCAAGAGACCCAGTACTTC
>.|once|TRBJ1-2|TRBV28
CATYSNYGYTF
TGTGCCACCTACAGTAACTATGGCTACACCTTC
>TRBD1|once|TRBJ1-2|TRBV5-4
CASSVDRGGRGYTF
TGTGCCAGCAGCGTGGACAGGGGAGGACGCGGCTACACCTTC
>.|.|TRBJ1-6|TRBV7-2
CASSLGGYNSPLHF
TGTGCCAGCAGCTTGGGCGGGTATAATTCACCCCTCCACTTT
>TRBD1|.|TRBJ1-5|TRBV10-3
CAIRAQGGDNQPQHF
TGTGCCATCAGGGCACAGGGGGGTGACAATCAGCCCCAGCATTTT
>.|.|TRBJ2-7|TRBV6-5
CASSYSFGTRNEQYF
TGTGCCAGCAGTTACTCTTTTGGGACACGCAACGAGCAGTACTTC
>.|.|TRBJ2-1|TRBV14
CASSGMTPYYNEQFF
TGTGCCAGCAGCGGAATGACACCATACTACAATGAGCAGTTCTTC
>TRBD1|few|TRBJ1-1|TRBV13
CASSFTGTGNTEAFF
TGTGCCAGCAGCTTTACCGGGACAGGGAACACTGAAGCTTTCTTT
>.|.|TRBJ2-7|TRBV7-9
CASSLFNRWAPGAYEQYF
TGTGCCAGCAGCTTATTTAATCGTTGGGCTCCGGGAGCCTACGAGCAGTACTTC
>TRBD1|.|TRBJ2-7|TRBV14
CASSPRGPASEQYF
TGTGCCAGCAGCCCCAGGGGGCCTGCGAGCGAGCAGTACTTC
>TRBD1|.|TRBJ1-2|TRBV7-8
CASSLTGTGSFGYTF
TGTGCCAGCAGTTTAACCGGGACAGGGTCTTTTGGCTACACCTTC
>TRBD1|.|TRBJ1-2|TRBV6-6
CASTQTGGASGYTF
TGTGCCAGCACCCAGACAGGGGGCGCGTCTGGCTACACCTTC
>TRBD2|.|TRBJ2-7|TRBV6-6
CASTSGLAGNYEQYF
TGTGCCAGCACCTCGGGACTAGCGGGGAATTACGAGCAGTACTTC
>TRBD1|.|TRBJ1-2|TRBV15
CATSPSGTGGYGYTF
TGTGCCACCAGCCCGTCCGGGACAGGGGGCTATGGCTACACCTTC
>TRBD1|.|TRBJ2-7|TRBV5-1
CASSPGDRVRSEQYF
TGCGCCAGCAGCCCCGGGGACAGGGTTAGGAGCGAGCAGTACTTC
>TRBD1|.|TRBJ2-7|TRBV7-6
CASSFGLPGTGGYEQYF
TGTGCCAGCAGCTTTGGGCTCCCCGGGACAGGAGGGTACGAGCAGTACTTC
>TRBD1|few|TRBJ1-1|TRBV5-1
CASSFRQGAEAFF
TGCGCCAGCAGCTTTCGACAGGGGGCTGAAGCTTTCTTT
>.|.|TRBJ1-1|TRBV9
CASSAVNRVFGTEAFF
TGTGCCAGCAGCGCGGTGAACAGGGTTTTCGGCACTGAAGCTTTCTTT
>TRBD1|few|TRBJ2-1|TRBV6-5
CASSSGQTQFF
TGTGCCAGCAGCTCGGGACAGACGCAGTTCTTC
>.|.|TRBJ2-3|TRBV7-9
CASSLGQGTDTQYF
TGTGCCAGCAGCTTAGGGCAGGGCACAGATACGCAGTATTTT
>TRBD2|.|TRBJ2-3|TRBV5-6
CASSSYSGGAGYF
TGTGCCAGCAGCTCCTATAGCGGGGGGGCCGGGTATTTT
>.|.|TRBJ2-3|TRBV9
CASSVGRGVGTDTQYF
TGTGCCAGCAGCGTAGGCAGGGGGGTCGGCACAGATACGCAGTATTTT
>.|.|TRBJ2-7|TRBV6-5
CASSAPRGGVYEQYF
TGTGCCAGCAGTGCCCCGAGAGGGGGGGTCTACGAGCAGTACTTC